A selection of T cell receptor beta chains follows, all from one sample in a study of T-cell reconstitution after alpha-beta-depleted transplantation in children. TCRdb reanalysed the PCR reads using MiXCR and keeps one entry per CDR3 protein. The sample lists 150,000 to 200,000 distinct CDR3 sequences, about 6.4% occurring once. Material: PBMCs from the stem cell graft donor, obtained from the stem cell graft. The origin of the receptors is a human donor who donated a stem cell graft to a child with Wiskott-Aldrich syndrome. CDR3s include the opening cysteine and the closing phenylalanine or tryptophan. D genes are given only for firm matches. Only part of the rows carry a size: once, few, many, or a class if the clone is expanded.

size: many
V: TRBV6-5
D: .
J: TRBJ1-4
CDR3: CASSYSTGFVTNEKLFF
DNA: TGTGCCAGCAGTTATTCCACAGGCTTTGTAACTAATGAAAAACTGTTTTTT

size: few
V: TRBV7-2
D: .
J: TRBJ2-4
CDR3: CASSPPPAKNIQYF
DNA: TGTGCCAGCAGCCCACCGCCGGCCAAAAACATTCAGTACTTC

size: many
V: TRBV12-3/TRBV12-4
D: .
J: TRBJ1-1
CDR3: CASSPLRKDSEAFF
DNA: TGTGCCAGCAGTCCACTTCGCAAGGACAGTGAAGCTTTCTTT

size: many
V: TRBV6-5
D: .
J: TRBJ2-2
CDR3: CASAMGNTGELFF
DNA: TGTGCCAGCGCGATGGGGAACACCGGGGAGCTGTTTTTT

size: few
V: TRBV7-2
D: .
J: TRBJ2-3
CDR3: CASSPNLADTQYF
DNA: TGTGCCAGCAGCCCGAATCTAGCAGATACGCAGTATTTT

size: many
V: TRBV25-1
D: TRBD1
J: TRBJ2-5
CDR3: CASSAGGEGETQYF
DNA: TGTGCCAGCAGCGCAGGGGGCGAGGGAGAGACCCAGTACTTC

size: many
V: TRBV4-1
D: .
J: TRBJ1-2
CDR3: CASSQEINYGYTF
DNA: TGCGCCAGCAGCCAAGAAATTAACTATGGCTACACCTTC

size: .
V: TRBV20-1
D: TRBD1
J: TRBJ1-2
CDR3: CSAPDRGNYGYTF
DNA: TGCAGTGCCCCGGACAGGGGAAACTATGGCTACACCTTC

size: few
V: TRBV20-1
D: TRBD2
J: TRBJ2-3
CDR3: CSARGEGLSMSTDTQYF
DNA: TGCAGTGCTAGAGGGGAGGGCCTTTCTATGTCCACAGATACGCAGTATTTT

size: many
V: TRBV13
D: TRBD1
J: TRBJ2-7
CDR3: CASSIPGQIVEQYF
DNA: TGTGCCAGCAGCATACCGGGACAGATCGTCGAGCAGTACTTC

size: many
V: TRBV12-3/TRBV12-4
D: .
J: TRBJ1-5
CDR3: CASSLEHWASNQPQHF
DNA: TGTGCCAGCAGTTTGGAGCACTGGGCTAGCAATCAGCCCCAGCATTTT

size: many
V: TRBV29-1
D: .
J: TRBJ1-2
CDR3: CSAELGNYGYTF
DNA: TGCAGCGCGGAACTGGGGAACTATGGCTACACCTTC

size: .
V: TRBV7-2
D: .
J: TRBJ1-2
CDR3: CASRGGSFDYGYTF
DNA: TGTGCCAGCAGGGGGGGGTCCTTTGACTATGGCTACACCTTC

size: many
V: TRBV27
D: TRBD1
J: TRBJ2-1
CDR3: CASRTGPNEQFF
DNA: TGTGCCAGCAGGACAGGGCCCAATGAGCAGTTCTTC

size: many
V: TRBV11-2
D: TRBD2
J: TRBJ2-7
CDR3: CASSRRMVAGGPSYEQYF
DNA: TGTGCCAGCAGCCGTCGCATGGTAGCGGGAGGGCCGTCCTACGAGCAGTACTTC

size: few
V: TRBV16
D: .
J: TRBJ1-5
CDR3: CASSQGSGQPQHF
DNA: TGTGCCAGCAGCCAAGGTTCAGGGCAGCCCCAGCATTTT

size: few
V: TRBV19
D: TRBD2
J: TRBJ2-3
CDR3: CASSIGLAGGDTQYF
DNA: TGTGCCAGTAGTATCGGACTAGCGGGAGGAGATACGCAGTATTTT

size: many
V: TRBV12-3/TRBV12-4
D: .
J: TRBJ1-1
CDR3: CASKYDSWGTEAFF
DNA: TGTGCCAGCAAGTACGATTCTTGGGGCACTGAAGCTTTCTTT

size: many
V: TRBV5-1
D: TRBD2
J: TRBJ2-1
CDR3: CASSLGVSGGAYEQFF
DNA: TGCGCCAGCAGCTTGGGGGTTAGCGGGGGGGCCTATGAGCAGTTCTTC

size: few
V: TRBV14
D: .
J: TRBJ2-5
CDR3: CASSTTGTYQETQYF
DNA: TGTGCCAGCAGCACTACAGGGACCTATCAAGAGACCCAGTACTTC

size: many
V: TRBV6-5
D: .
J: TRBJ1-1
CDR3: CASSYGTVSTNTEAFF
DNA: TGTGCCAGCAGTTATGGGACTGTTAGTACGAACACTGAAGCTTTCTTT

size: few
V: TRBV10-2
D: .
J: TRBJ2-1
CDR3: CASRPRMDEQFF
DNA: TGCGCCAGCAGGCCTCGGATGGATGAGCAGTTCTTC

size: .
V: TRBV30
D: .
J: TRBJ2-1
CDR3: CAWSVVVGVEQFF
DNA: TGTGCCTGGAGTGTAGTGGTCGGGGTTGAGCAGTTCTTC

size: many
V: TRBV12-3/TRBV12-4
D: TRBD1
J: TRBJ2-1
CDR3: CASSRPGTGNHEQFF
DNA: TGTGCCAGCAGTCGTCCCGGGACAGGGAACCATGAGCAGTTCTTC

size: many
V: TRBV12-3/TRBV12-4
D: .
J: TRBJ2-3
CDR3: CASSLVWETTDTQYF
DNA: TGTGCCAGCAGTTTGGTCTGGGAGACCACAGATACGCAGTATTTT

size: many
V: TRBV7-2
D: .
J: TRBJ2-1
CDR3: CASSQNPSSYNEQFF
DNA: TGTGCCAGCAGCCAAAACCCGAGCTCCTACAATGAGCAGTTCTTC

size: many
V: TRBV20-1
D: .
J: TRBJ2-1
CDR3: CSARGKGYNEQFF
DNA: TGCAGTGCTAGAGGGAAGGGCTACAATGAGCAGTTCTTC